The clone carrying this TCR beta chain has more than one count but fewer than ten. TCRdb's copy holds only in-frame clones and misses some; the assay was immunoSEQ multiplex PCR. The sample holds 150,000 to 200,000 clones, roughly 90% seen once. The record originates from a study of blood T cell repertoires in COVID-19. Whole-study context: Some COVID-19 samples were acute and others convalescent; all came from the United States, Italy and Spain.

The recovered donors of Cohort 3 showed two negative PCRs, clearance, or symptom resolution. The germline gives CDR1 DFQATT, CDR2 SNEGSKA (reference sequence). CDR3 length: 11 amino acids. The source material was PBMCs or T cells enriched from blood (not recorded which). The clonotype originates from a woman aged 45 to 65 who had recovered from COVID-19. The chain recombines TRBV20-1 with TRBJ2-7; perhaps TRBD1 as D (6 bases). CDR3 loop: CRVNRAYEQYF. CDR3 DNA sequence: TGCAGGGTTAACAGGGCCTACGAGCAGTACTTC.